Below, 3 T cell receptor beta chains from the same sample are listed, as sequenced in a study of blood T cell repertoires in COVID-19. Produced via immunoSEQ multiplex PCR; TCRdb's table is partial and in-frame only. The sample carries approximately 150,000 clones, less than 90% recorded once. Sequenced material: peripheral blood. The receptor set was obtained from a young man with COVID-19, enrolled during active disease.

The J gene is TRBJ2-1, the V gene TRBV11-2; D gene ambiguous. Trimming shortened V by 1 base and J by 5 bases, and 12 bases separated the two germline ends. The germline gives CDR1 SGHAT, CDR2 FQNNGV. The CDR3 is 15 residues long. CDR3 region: CASSLGPIGHNEQFF. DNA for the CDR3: TGTGCCAGCAGCTTAGGGCCCATTGGGCACAATGAGCAGTTCTTC.

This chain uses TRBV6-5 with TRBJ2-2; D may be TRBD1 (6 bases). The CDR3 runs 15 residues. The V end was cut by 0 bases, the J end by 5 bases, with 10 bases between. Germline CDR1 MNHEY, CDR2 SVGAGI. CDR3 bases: TGTGCCAGCAGTTACTCTACAGGGCTTACCGGGGAGCTGTTTTTT. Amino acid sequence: CASSYSTGLTGELFF.

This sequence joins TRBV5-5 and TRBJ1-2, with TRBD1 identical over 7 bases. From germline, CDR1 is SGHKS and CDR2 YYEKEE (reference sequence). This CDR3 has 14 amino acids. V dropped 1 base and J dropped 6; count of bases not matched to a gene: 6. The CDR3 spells CASSLRQGPDGYTF. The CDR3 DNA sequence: TGTGCCAGCAGCTTGCGACAGGGCCCGGATGGCTACACCTTC. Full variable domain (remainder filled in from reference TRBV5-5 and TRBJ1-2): DAGVTQSPTHLIKTRGQQVTLRCSPISGHKSVSWYQQVLGQGPQFIFQYYEKEERGRGNFPDRFSARQFPNYSSELNVNALLLGDSALYLCASSLRQGPDGYTFGSGTRLTVV.